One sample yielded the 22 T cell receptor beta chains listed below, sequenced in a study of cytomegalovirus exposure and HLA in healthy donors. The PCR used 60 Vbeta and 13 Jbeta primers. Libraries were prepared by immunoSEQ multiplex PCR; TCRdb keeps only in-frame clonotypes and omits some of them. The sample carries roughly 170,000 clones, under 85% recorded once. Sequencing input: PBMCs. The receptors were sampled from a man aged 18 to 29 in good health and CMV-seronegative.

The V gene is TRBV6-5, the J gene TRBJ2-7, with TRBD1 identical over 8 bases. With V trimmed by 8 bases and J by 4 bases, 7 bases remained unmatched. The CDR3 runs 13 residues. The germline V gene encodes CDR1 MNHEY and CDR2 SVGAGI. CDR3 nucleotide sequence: TGTGCCAGCGGTACAGGGGGAGCTTACGAGCAGTACTTC. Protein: CASGTGGAYEQYF.

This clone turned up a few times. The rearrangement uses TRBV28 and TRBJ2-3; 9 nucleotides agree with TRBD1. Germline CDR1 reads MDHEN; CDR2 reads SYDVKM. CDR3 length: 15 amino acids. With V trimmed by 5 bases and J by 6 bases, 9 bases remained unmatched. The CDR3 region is CASSTPGQGPDTQYF. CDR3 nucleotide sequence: TGTGCCAGCAGTACGCCGGGACAGGGCCCCGATACGCAGTATTTT.

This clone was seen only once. Here the CDR3 reads CASSVTGGPSSYNEQFF. In DNA, the CDR3 is TGTGCCAGCAGCGTAACGGGAGGCCCTAGCTCCTACAATGAGCAGTTCTTC. The chain employs TRBV9 and TRBJ2-1, with TRBD2 identical over 7 bases. Germline assignment: CDR1 SGDLS and CDR2 YYNGEE. With 1 base clipped from V and 0 bases from J, the junction kept 7 bases outside the gene matches. The CDR3 runs 17 residues.

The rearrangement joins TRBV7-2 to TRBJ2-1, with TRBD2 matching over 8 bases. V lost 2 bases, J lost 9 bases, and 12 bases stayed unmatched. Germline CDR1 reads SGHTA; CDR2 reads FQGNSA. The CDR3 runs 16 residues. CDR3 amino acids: CASSLTGTSYFGEQFF. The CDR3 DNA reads TGTGCCAGCAGCTTAACCGGGACTAGTTATTTCGGTGAGCAGTTCTTC.

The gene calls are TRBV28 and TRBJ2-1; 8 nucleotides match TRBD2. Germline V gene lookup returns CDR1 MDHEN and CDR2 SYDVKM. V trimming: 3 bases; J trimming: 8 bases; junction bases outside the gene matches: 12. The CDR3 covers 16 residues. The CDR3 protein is CASSFSLIGTRHEQFF. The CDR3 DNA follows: TGTGCCAGCAGTTTTAGTTTGATCGGGACTAGGCATGAGCAGTTCTTC.

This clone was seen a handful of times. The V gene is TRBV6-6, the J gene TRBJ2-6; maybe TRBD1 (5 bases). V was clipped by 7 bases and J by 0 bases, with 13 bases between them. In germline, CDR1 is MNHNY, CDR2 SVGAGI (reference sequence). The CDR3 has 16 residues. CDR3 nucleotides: TGTGCCAGCAAGGACACGTTGTTCTCTGGGGCCAACGTCCTGACTTTC. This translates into CASKDTLFSGANVLTF.

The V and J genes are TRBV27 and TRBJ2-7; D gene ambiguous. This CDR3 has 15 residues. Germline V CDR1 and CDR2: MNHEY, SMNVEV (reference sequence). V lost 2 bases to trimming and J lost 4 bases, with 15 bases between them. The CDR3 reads CASSLGQANLYEQYF. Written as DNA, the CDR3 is TGTGCCAGCAGTTTAGGGCAGGCCAACCTGTACGAGCAGTACTTC.

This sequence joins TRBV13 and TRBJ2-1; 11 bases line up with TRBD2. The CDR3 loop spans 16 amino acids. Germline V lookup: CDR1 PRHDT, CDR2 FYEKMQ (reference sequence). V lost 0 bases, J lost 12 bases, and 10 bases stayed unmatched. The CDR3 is CASSLGRDSGRGPQFF. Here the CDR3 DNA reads TGTGCCAGCAGCTTAGGCCGGGATAGCGGGAGGGGCCCGCAGTTCTTC.

CDR3 in DNA: TGTGCCAGCAGAGTCTGGACAGGGGGCGCGTATGGCTACACCTTC. Its protein product is CASRVWTGGAYGYTF. The rearrangement links TRBV2 to TRBJ1-2; 11 bases align to TRBD1. Germline assignment: CDR1 SNHLY and CDR2 FYNNEI. This CDR3 is 15 amino acids long. J gave up 5 bases and V 6 bases, and 8 bases lay outside the gene matches.

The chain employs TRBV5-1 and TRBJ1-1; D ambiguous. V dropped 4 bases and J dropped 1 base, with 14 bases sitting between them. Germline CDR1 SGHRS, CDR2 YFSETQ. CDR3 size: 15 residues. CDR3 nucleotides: TGCGCCAGCAGCCAAAGCCCACTGAAGAACACTGAAGCTTTCTTT. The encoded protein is CASSQSPLKNTEAFF.

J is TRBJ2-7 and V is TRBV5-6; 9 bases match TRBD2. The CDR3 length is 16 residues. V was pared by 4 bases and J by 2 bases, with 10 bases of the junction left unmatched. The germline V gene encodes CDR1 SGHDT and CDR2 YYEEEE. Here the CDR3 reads CASSNPSGLAPYEQYF. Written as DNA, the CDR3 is TGTGCCAGCAGCAACCCCTCGGGACTAGCCCCCTACGAGCAGTACTTC.

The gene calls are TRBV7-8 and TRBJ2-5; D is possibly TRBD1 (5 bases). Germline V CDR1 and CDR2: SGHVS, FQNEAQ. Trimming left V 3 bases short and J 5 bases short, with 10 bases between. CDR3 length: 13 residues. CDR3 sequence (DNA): TGTGCCAGCAGCTTTGCTGGGGCGGAGACCCAGTACTTC. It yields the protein CASSFAGAETQYF.

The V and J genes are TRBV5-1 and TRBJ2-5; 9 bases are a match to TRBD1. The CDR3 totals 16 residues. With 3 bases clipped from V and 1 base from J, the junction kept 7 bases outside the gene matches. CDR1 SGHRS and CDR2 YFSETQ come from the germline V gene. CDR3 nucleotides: TGCGCCAGCAGCTACGTCGGGACAGGGACCCAAGAGACCCAGTACTTC. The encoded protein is CASSYVGTGTQETQYF.

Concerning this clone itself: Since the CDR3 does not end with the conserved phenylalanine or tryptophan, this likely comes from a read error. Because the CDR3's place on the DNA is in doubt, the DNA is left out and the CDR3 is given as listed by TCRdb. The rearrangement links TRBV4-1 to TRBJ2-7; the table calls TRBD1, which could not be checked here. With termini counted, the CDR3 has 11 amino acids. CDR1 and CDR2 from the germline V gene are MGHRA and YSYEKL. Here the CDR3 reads CASSQEDGLWA.

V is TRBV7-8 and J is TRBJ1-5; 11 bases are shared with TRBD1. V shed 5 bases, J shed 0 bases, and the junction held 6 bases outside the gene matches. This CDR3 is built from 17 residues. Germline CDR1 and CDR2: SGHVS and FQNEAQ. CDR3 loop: CASSKDRGLYSNQPQHF. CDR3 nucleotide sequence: TGTGCCAGCAGCAAGGACAGGGGGCTGTATAGCAATCAGCCCCAGCATTTT.

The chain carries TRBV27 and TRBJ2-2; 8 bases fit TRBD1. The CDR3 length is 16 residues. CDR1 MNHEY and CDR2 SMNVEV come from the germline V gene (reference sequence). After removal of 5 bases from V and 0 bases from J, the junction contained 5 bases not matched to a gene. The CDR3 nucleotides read TGTGCCAGCAGTCCCGGACAGGGCCCGAACACCGGGGAGCTGTTTTTT. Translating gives CASSPGQGPNTGELFF.

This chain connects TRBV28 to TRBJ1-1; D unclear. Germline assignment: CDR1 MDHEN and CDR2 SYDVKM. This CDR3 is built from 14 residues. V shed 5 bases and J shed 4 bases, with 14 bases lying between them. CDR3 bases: TGTGCCAGCAGTAAGGGAGGGCGGCGCACTGAAGCTTTCTTT. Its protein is CASSKGGRRTEAFF.

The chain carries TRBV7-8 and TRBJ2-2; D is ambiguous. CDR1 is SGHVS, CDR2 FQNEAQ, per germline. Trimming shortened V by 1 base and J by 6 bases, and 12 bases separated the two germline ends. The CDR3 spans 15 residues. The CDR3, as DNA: TGTGCCAGCAGCTTAGTTGTTTCGCGTGCCGGGGAGCTGTTTTTT. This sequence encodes CASSLVVSRAGELFF.

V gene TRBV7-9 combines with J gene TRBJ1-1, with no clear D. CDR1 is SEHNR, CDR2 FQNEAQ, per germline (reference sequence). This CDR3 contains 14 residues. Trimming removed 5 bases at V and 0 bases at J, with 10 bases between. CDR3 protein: CASSPQTLNTEAFF. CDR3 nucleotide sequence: TGTGCCAGCAGCCCACAGACATTGAACACTGAAGCTTTCTTT.

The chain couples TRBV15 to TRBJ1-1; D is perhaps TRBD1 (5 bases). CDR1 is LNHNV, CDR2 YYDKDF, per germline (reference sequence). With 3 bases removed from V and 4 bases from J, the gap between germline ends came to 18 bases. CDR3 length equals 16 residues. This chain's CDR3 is CATSRDAGTGGTEAFF. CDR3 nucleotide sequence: TGTGCCACCAGCAGGGACGCAGGGACCGGGGGCACTGAAGCTTTCTTT.

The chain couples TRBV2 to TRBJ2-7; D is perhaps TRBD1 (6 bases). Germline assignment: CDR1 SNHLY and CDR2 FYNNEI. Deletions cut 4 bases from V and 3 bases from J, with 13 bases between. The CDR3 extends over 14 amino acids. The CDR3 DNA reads TGTGCCAGCAGTGTGCAGGGGCCGTACTACGAGCAGTACTTC. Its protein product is CASSVQGPYYEQYF.

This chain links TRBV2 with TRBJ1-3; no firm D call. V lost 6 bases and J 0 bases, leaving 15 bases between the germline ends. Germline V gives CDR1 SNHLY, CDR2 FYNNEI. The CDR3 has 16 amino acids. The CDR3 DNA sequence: TGTGCCAGCAGCGGCCGAAGTCGGAGCTCTGGAAACACCATATATTTT. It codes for CASSGRSRSSGNTIYF. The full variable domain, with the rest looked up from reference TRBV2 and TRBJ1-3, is EPEVTQTPSHQVTQMGQEVILRCVPISNHLYFYWYRQILGQKVEFLVSFYNNEISEKSEIFDDQFSVERPDGSNFTLKIRSTKLEDSAMYFCASSGRSRSSGNTIYFGEGSWLTVV.